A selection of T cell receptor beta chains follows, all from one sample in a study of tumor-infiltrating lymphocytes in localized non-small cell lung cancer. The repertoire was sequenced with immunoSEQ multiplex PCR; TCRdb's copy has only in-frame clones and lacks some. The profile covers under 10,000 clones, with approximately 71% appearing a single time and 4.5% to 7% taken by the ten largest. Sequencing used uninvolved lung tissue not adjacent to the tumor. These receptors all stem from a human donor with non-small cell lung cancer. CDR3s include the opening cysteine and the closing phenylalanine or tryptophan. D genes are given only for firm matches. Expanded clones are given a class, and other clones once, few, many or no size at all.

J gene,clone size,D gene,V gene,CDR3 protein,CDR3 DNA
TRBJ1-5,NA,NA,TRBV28,CASRTGTFGPQHF,TGTGCCAGCAGAACAGGGACCTTCGGGCCCCAGCATTTT
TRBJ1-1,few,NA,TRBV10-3,CATRSPGNTEAFF,TGTGCCACCCGATCCCCGGGGAACACTGAAGCTTTCTTT
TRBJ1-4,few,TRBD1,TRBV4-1,CASSQDRGEGAATNEKLFF,TGCGCCAGCAGCCAAGATCGTGGGGAGGGGGCGGCAACTAATGAAAAACTGTTTTTT
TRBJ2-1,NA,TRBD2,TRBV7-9,CASLLAGANEQFF,TGTGCCAGCCTACTAGCGGGAGCCAATGAGCAGTTCTTC
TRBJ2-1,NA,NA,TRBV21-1,CASSKEALLAGLNEQFF,TGTGCCAGCAGCAAAGAGGCGCTACTAGCGGGTTTGAATGAGCAGTTCTTC
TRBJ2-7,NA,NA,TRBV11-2,CASSLSPDHEQYF,TGTGCCAGCAGCTTATCCCCCGACCACGAGCAGTACTTC
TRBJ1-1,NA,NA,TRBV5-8,CASSFSGQNTEAFF,TGTGCCAGCAGCTTTTCGGGACAAAACACTGAAGCTTTCTTT
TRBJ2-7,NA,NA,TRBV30,CAWSPTGRVHYEQYF,TGTGCCTGGAGCCCGACGGGACGGGTACATTACGAGCAGTACTTC
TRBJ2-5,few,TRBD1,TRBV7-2,CASSLAMFLGQGRVETQYF,TGTGCCAGCAGCTTAGCTATGTTTTTGGGACAGGGGAGGGTAGAGACCCAGTACTTC
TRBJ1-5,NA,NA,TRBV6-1,CASRPSGDSNQPQHF,TGTGCCAGCAGGCCTAGCGGGGATAGCAATCAGCCCCAGCATTTT
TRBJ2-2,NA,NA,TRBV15,CATSRGPGGVNTGELFF,TGTGCCACCAGCAGAGGTCCCGGCGGGGTGAACACCGGGGAGCTGTTTTTT
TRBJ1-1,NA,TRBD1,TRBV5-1,CASSFDRGTEAFF,TGCGCCAGCAGCTTTGACAGGGGCACTGAAGCTTTCTTT
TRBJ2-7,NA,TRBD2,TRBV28,CASSTVAGRVYEQYF,TGTGCCAGCAGTACCGTAGCGGGCCGCGTCTACGAGCAGTACTTC
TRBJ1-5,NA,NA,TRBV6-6,CACHLDGNQPQHF,TGTGCCTGCCACCTTGATGGCAATCAGCCCCAGCATTTT
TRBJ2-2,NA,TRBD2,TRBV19,CASRTLAGVITGELFF,TGTGCCAGTAGGACACTAGCGGGAGTCATTACCGGGGAGCTGTTTTTT
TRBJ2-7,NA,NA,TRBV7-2,CASSLVRRQSYEQYF,TGTGCCAGCAGCTTAGTACGGCGGCAGTCCTACGAGCAGTACTTC
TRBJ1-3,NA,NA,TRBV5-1,CASSDFGGDGNTIYF,TGCGCCAGCAGCGACTTCGGAGGGGACGGAAACACCATATATTTT
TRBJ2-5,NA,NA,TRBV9,CASSPYQETQYF,TGTGCCAGCAGCCCCTACCAAGAGACCCAGTACTTC
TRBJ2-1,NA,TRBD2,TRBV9,CASSARLAGGYNEQFF,TGTGCCAGCAGCGCCAGACTAGCGGGAGGCTACAATGAGCAGTTCTTC
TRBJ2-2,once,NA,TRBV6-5,CASSYFRGENTGELFF,TGTGCCAGCAGTTACTTCAGGGGTGAGAACACCGGGGAGCTGTTTTTT
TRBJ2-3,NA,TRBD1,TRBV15,CATSRGTGTGGVDTQYF,TGTGCCACCAGCAGGGGTACCGGGACAGGGGGCGTGGATACGCAGTATTTT
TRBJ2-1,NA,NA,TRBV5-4,CASSQDWANNEQFF,TGTGCCAGCAGTCAGGACTGGGCAAACAATGAGCAGTTCTTC
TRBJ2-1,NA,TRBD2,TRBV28,CASRLAHYNEQFF,TGTGCCAGCCGACTAGCGCACTACAATGAGCAGTTCTTC
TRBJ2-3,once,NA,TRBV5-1,CASQRSFATDTQYF,TGCGCCAGCCAAAGGAGTTTTGCGACAGATACGCAGTATTTT
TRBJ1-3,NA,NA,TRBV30,CAWSVKGNTIYF,TGTGCCTGGAGTGTGAAAGGAAACACCATATATTTT